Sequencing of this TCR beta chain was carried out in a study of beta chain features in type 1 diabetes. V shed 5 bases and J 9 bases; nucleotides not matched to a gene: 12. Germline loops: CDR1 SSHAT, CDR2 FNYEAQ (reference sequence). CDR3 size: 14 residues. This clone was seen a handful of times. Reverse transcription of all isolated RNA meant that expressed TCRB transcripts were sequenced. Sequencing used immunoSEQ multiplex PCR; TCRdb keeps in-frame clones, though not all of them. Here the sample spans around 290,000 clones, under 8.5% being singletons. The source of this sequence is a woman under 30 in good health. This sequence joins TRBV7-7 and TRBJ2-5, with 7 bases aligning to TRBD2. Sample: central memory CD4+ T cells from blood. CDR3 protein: CASSVSDLLAAQYF. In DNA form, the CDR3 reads TGTGCCAGCAGCGTCTCGGACCTGCTAGCGGCCCAGTACTTC. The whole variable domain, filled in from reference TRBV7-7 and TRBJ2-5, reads GAGVSQSPRYKVTKRGQDVTLRCDPISSHATLYWYQQALGQGPEFLTYFNYEAQPDKSGLPSDRFSAERPEGSISTLTIQRTEQRDSAMYRCASSVSDLLAAQYFGPGTRLLVL.